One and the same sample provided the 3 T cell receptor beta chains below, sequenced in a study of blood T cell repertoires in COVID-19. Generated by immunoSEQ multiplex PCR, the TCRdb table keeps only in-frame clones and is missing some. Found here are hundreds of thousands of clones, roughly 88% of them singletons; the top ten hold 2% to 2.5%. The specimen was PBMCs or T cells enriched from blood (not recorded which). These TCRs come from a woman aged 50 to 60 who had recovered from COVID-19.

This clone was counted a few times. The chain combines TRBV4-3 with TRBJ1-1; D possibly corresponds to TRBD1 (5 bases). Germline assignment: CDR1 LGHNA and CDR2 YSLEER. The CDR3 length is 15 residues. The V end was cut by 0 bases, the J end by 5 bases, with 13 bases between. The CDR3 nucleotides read TGCGCCAGCAGCCAAGAGTTCAGGGAGGGGACTGAAGCTTTCTTT. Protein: CASSQEFREGTEAFF.

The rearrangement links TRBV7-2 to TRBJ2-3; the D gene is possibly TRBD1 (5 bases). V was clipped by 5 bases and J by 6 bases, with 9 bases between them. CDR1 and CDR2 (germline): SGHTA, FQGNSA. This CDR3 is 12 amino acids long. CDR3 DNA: TGTGCCAGCAGCCCCAGGGATGATACGCAGTATTTT. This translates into CASSPRDDTQYF.

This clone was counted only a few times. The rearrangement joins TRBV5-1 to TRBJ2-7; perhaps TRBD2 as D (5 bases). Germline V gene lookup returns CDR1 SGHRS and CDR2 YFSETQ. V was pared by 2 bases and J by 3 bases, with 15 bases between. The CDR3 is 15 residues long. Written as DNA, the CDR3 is TGCGCCAGCAGCTTCGATGGGAGTTCCTTCTACGAGCAGTACTTC. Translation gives CASSFDGSSFYEQYF.